This T cell receptor beta chain comes out of a study of blood T cell repertoires in COVID-19. This table comes from immunoSEQ multiplex PCR, and its TCRdb copy is limited to in-frame clones, with some not included. This sample has 250,000 to 300,000 clones; 85% to 90% occur once, and the top ten carry about 14%. V lost 0 bases and J lost 1, with 10 bases in between. This CDR3 region has 15 residues. Germline CDR1 MGHRA, CDR2 YSYEKL. The sequencing sample was made of PBMCs or T cells enriched from blood (not recorded which). The clonotype originates from a man younger than 35 who had recovered from COVID-19. This chain links TRBV4-1 with TRBJ2-7, with D uncertain. Here the CDR3 DNA reads TGCGCCAGCAGCCAAGAAGCTAGGCCTTCCTACGAGCAGTACTTC. Protein product: CASSQEARPSYEQYF.